The T cell receptor (beta chain) described here comes from a study of blood T cell repertoires in COVID-19 (dated by TCRdb to about 2020). About the full investigation: Samples from collaborators originated in the United States, Italy and Spain and spanned both the acute and convalescent phases of COVID-19. The material from the prospective study consisted of cDNA or gDNA derived from T cells, B-cell-depleted T cells, or PBMCs. Where available, HLA class I and class II types were taken from metadata supplied by the sample provider and were not determined by assay-based typing. The sample metadata nearly always contained a de-identified subject ID, COVID-19 status, age in years and sex. The dataset comprised deeply sampled blood TCRbeta repertoires from subjects exposed to, actively infected with, or recovered from COVID-19. The samples were drawn from two sources: the first 160 participants of the ongoing ImmuneRACE study, and some 1,300 subjects contributed by 6 global collaborators. The repertoires were released in a freely available public database intended as a resource for research on the immune response to SARS-CoV-2.

Participants in the prospective study were enrolled through a virtual design, were aged roughly 18 to 100 years, and lived in roughly 26 United States geographic areas. In the prospective study, cohorts were assigned on the basis of participant-reported clinical history obtained from a screening survey and a study questionnaire. Each participant in the prospective study had whole blood, serum and a nasopharyngeal or oropharyngeal swab collected by mobile phlebotomists. Over a roughly 2-month period, participants in the prospective study had the option of providing additional blood draws and questionnaires. Before DNA extraction, blood samples from the prospective study were shipped at room temperature or frozen. General conclusions and limits of the study: The quantity of clinical and demographic metadata differed by source and by participant and was supplied without curation.

This clone occurred a few times. Its antigen is still unknown. Base-call qualities are not available, and no considerably larger clone is one nucleotide away. TCRbeta CDR3 regions were amplified from genomic DNA using the immunoSEQ Assay, a bias-controlled multiplex PCR. In the authors' own workflow: Within the assay, amplification of reference gene primers was used to estimate how many nucleated cells each sample contained. To quantify the absolute abundance of each unique TCRbeta CDR3 rearrangement, sequence reads were collapsed and filtered. For each sample, productive Simpson clonality was calculated as the square root of Simpson's diversity index over productive rearrangements. Entries here come from immuneACCESS through TCRdb and include only in-frame sequences with V and J called. Some clones fail to appear in such tables; in the studies checked, an unresolved V gene covers under half of the shortfall, and the cause of the remainder is unknown. The DNA was the basis for D and trimming; V, J and clone size are from that table. This sample lists roughly 200,000 clones; about 83% were detected once. 5.6% of the sample goes to the ten largest clones.

The CDR3 holds 15 amino acids from the cysteine to the phenylalanine. Kept here is only the CDR3 DNA, which spans 45 bases and is read in frame from base 1. A distance of 18 bases separates the germline ends of V and J, which lose 8 bases and 7 bases respectively. CDR1 and CDR2 are drawn from the germline V gene: MDHEN, SYDVKM. Input material: PBMCs or T cells enriched from blood (not recorded which). In this chain, TRBV28 is recombined with TRBJ1-6; the D region possibly corresponds to TRBD1 (6 bases align). The receptor was isolated from a middle-aged man with acute COVID-19. The nucleotides read TGTGCCAGCGCCGAACCAGGGGTAGGGAATTCACCCCTCCACTTT. Protein translation: CASAEPGVGNSPLHF.